The 11 T cell receptor beta chains below come from one sample, sequenced in a study of T cells in Graves' hyperthyroidism and ophthalmopathy. Amplification yielded TCR beta CDR3 regions, with RNA transcripts as the source. The TCR CDR3 was amplified in a first-round RT-PCR using the HTBI primer set. One entry per CDR3 protein, called by TCRdb with MiXCR from the multiplex PCR reads. The sample shows fewer than 55,000 distinct CDR3 sequences, roughly 51% of them seen only once. The sample consisted of peripheral blood or thyroid tissue (not recorded which). These receptors came from a young man with Graves' hyperthyroidism.

The chain combines TRBV11-2 with TRBJ1-2; 12 positions agree with TRBD1. The CDR3 consists of 16 residues. The germline CDR1 and CDR2 sequences are SGHAT and FQNNGV. The trim removed 4 bases at V and 6 bases at J, leaving 9 bases unmatched. The CDR3 nucleotides are TGTGCCAGCAGCTCCTCTCCGGGACAGGGGGCGGATGGCTACACCTTC. Amino acids: CASSSSPGQGADGYTF.

This clonotype was detected only a few times. This rearrangement joins TRBV29-1 to TRBJ1-4; TRBD1 matches 8 bases. The V and J ends lost 4 bases and 1 base, in that order; junction bases with no gene match: 8. CDR1 SQVTM and CDR2 ANQGSEA come from the germline V gene. The CDR3 runs to 16 residues. The CDR3 region has the DNA TGCAGCGTTGGGACAGGGCGTACAGGAACTAATGAAAAACTGTTTTTT. Protein: CSVGTGRTGTNEKLFF.

This clonotype was counted between two and nine times. The chain joins TRBV29-1 to TRBJ2-7; 9 bases agree with TRBD1. CDR1 SQVTM and CDR2 ANQGSEA come from the germline V gene. There are 14 residues in the CDR3. Trimming took 4 bases from V and 3 from J; bases not matched to a gene: 7. CDR3: CSVVPGTGFYEQYF. The CDR3 region has the DNA TGCAGCGTTGTTCCTGGGACAGGGTTCTACGAGCAGTACTTC.

V gene TRBV28 combines with J gene TRBJ2-3; 8 nucleotides align to TRBD2. Germline CDR1 reads MDHEN; CDR2 reads SYDVKM. Trimming took 1 base from V and 2 from J; bases not matched to a gene: 5. CDR3 length: 16 residues. DNA for the CDR3: TGTGCCAGCAGTTTATTGCGGGGGGCTCTCACAGATACGCAGTATTTT. This codes for CASSLLRGALTDTQYF.

Comment on this clonotype: The missing conserved phenylalanine or tryptophan at the end of this CDR3 makes a read error likely. This chain links TRBV20-1 with TRBJ2-2; D is uncertain. Germline V gives CDR1 DFQATT, CDR2 SNEGSKA (reference sequence). CDR3 length: 13 residues. The CDR3 loop reads CSARGLLSGELFL. The CDR3, as DNA: TGCAGTGCTAGAGGGCTTCTTTCCGGAGAGCTGTTTCTT.

This clonotype was found many times. This sequence joins TRBV5-6 and TRBJ2-5, with D perhaps TRBD2 (5 bases). Deletions cut 0 bases from V and 7 bases from J, with 16 bases between. The germline V gene encodes CDR1 SGHDT and CDR2 YYEEEE. The CDR3 length is 15 residues. The CDR3 sequence is CASSLVDGVASTQYF. In DNA form, the CDR3 reads TGTGCCAGCAGCTTGGTTGACGGGGTGGCGTCGACCCAGTACTTC.

This clonotype was detected ten times or more. The chain combines TRBV5-8 with TRBJ2-5, with D possibly being TRBD1 or TRBD2 (5 bases each). Germline loops: CDR1 SGHTS, CDR2 YDEGEE. This CDR3 has 14 amino acids. Trimming removed 5 bases at V and 1 base at J, with 12 bases between. The CDR3 loop is CASRRVGTQETQYF. The DNA of the CDR3 is TGTGCCAGCAGAAGGGTGGGGACCCAAGAGACCCAGTACTTC.

The V call is TRBV20-1, the J call TRBJ2-2; 9 bases agree with TRBD1. The CDR3 is 15 residues long. Germline CDR1 DFQATT, CDR2 SNEGSKA (reference sequence). The V and J ends lost 3 bases and 7 bases, in that order; junction bases with no gene match: 9. CDR3 sequence (DNA): TGCAGTGCTAGCTTGGACAGGGGTCGTCGCGGGGAGCTGTTTTTT. It translates to CSASLDRGRRGELFF.

J is TRBJ1-1 and V is TRBV25-1, with 8 nucleotides matching TRBD1. CDR1 is MGHDK, CDR2 SYGVNS, per germline. V gave up 4 bases and J gave up 6 bases; unmatched junction bases: 25. This CDR3 contains 20 residues. In DNA form, the CDR3 reads TGTGCCAGCAGTGCTAGACCCCGAGTTGGACCGGGACAGGAGGGGTCTGAAGCTTTCTTT. This gives the protein CASSARPRVGPGQEGSEAFF.

The chain couples TRBV5-1 to TRBJ1-1; unclear D gene. This CDR3 region has 15 residues. Germline assignment: CDR1 SGHRS and CDR2 YFSETQ. The V gene lost 3 bases and the J gene lost 1 base, with 13 bases spanning the gap. The CDR3 protein is CASSWPDATNTEAFF. The CDR3 coding sequence is TGCGCCAGCAGCTGGCCCGACGCAACGAACACTGAAGCTTTCTTT. Full variable domain (remainder filled in from reference TRBV5-1 and TRBJ1-1): KAGVTQTPRYLIKTRGQQVTLSCSPISGHRSVSWYQQTPGQGLQFLFEYFSETQRNKGNFPGRFSGRQFSNSRSEMNVSTLELGDSALYLCASSWPDATNTEAFFGQGTRLTVV.

This clonotype qualifies as medium-sized. V gene TRBV9 combines with J gene TRBJ1-6; possibly TRBD1 for D (5 bases). From germline, CDR1 is SGDLS and CDR2 YYNGEE. Trimming removed 4 bases at V and 0 bases at J, with 14 bases between. CDR3 length equals 17 residues. The CDR3 sequence is CASSPRDASSYNSPLHF. CDR3 DNA: TGTGCCAGCAGCCCGCGGGACGCAAGCTCCTATAATTCACCCCTCCACTTT.